These 30 T cell receptor beta chains share one sample of origin, sequenced in a study of siplizumab effects on memory and regulatory T cells (dated by TCRdb to between 2018 and 2020). The method behind the library was the immunoSEQ multiplex PCR assay. This immuneACCESS table, as held by TCRdb, lists in-frame sequences with V and J called but not all clones. Of the missing ones, under half trace to an unresolved V gene in checked studies; the others have no known cause. The sample has around 82,000 clones on record, around 93% of them singletons. The ten largest make up 4.5% to 6.5% of the sample. Input material: CD8+ T cells sorted from blood. These receptor sequences come from a human donor in good health.

This rearrangement joins TRBV5-1 to TRBJ2-7; the D gene is possibly TRBD1 (6 bases). There are 14 residues in the CDR3. The germline V gene encodes CDR1 SGHRS and CDR2 YFSETQ. Between the trimmed V and J ends, which lost 4 bases and 7 bases, there was a span of 18 bases. The CDR3 reads CASSLEDSPREQYF. CDR3 coding DNA: TGCGCCAGCAGCCTGGAGGACAGCCCCCGGGAGCAGTACTTC.

V usage is TRBV6-5 and J usage is TRBJ1-1; possible D gene TRBD1, 5 bases. Germline CDR1 is MNHEY and CDR2 is SVGAGI. V was pared by 6 bases and J by 0 bases, with 11 bases between. The CDR3 is 14 amino acids. The CDR3 DNA follows: TGTGCCAGCAGGGCAGGGCTCATGAACACTGAAGCTTTCTTT. Protein: CASRAGLMNTEAFF.

This clone was seen once. The chain couples TRBV13 to TRBJ2-3; 10 nucleotides match TRBD1. Trimming at V came to 5 bases and at J to 5 bases, leaving 10 bases not matched to a gene. Per the germline V gene, CDR1 is PRHDT and CDR2 is FYEKMQ (reference sequence). This CDR3 has 16 residues. DNA for the CDR3: TGTGCCAGCAGCCCGGGGGACAGGGGATCGGGAGATACGCAGTATTTT. Amino acid sequence: CASSPGDRGSGDTQYF.

The V gene is TRBV27, the J gene TRBJ1-6; D call uncertain. V lost 1 base and J 1 base, leaving 5 bases between the germline ends. Germline V gives CDR1 MNHEY, CDR2 SMNVEV (reference sequence). This CDR3 contains 15 residues. The CDR3 DNA is TGTGCCAGCAGTTTATTGGGGTCCTATAATTCACCCCTCCACTTT. Translating it yields CASSLLGSYNSPLHF.

The chain links TRBV9 to TRBJ2-5; D is perhaps TRBD2 (6 bases). V was trimmed by 2 bases and J by 1 base, leaving 9 bases between them. Germline-derived CDR1 and CDR2 are SGDLS and YYNGEE. The CDR3 consists of 14 residues. The CDR3, as DNA: TGTGCCAGCAGCGTGGGAGGCGTCCAAGAGACCCAGTACTTC. Amino acid sequence: CASSVGGVQETQYF.

This chain links TRBV6-6 with TRBJ1-1; the D gene is possibly TRBD1 (6 bases). Trimming took 4 bases from V and 4 from J, leaving 13 bases between them. The CDR3 is made up of 14 amino acids. From germline, CDR1 is MNHNY and CDR2 SVGAGI (reference sequence). CDR3 amino acids: CASSLGAPGTEAFF. The CDR3 DNA sequence: TGTGCCAGCAGTTTGGGGGCTCCGGGCACTGAAGCTTTCTTT.

The J gene is TRBJ2-3, the V gene TRBV11-2; TRBD1 matches at 9 bases. This CDR3 comprises 16 residues. The germline gives CDR1 SGHAT, CDR2 FQNNGV. After removal of 10 bases from V and 2 bases from J, the junction contained 13 bases not matched to a gene. The CDR3 protein is CATLPFGTGNTDTQYF. The DNA for the CDR3 is TGTGCCACGTTGCCTTTTGGGACAGGGAACACAGATACGCAGTATTTT.

The chain joins TRBV4-1 to TRBJ2-2, with unresolved D. Germline V CDR1 and CDR2: MGHRA, YSYEKL. The V gene lost 6 bases and the J gene lost 6 bases, with 8 bases spanning the gap. CDR3 size: 12 residues. CDR3 in DNA: TGCGCCAGCAGTCGTAAGGCCGGGGAGCTGTTTTTT. Translation gives CASSRKAGELFF.

The chain employs TRBV5-1 and TRBJ2-2; 7 nucleotides align to TRBD1. This CDR3 contains 16 residues. V was clipped by 3 bases and J by 0 bases; unmatched bases: 5. Germline V gene lookup returns CDR1 SGHRS and CDR2 YFSETQ. The CDR3 coding sequence is TGCGCCAGCAGCTCCCAGACAGGGTCGAACACCGGGGAGCTGTTTTTT. Amino acid sequence: CASSSQTGSNTGELFF.

The chain has TRBV21-1 and TRBJ1-1; the table calls TRBD1, which could not be checked here. TRBV21-1 has pseudogene status. The CDR3 is made up of 14 amino acids. The CDR3 reads CASSKGGQGAKAFF. Here the CDR3 DNA reads TGTGCCAGCAGCAAAGGGGGGCAGGGGGCGAAGGCTTTCTTT.

The chain joins TRBV6-5 to TRBJ1-5; D remains unclear. In germline, CDR1 is MNHEY, CDR2 SVGAGI. The CDR3 is 13 residues long. V was trimmed by 2 bases and J by 0 bases, leaving 2 bases between them. The DNA of the CDR3 is TGTGCCAGCAGTTACAGTAGCAATCAGCCCCAGCATTTT. Translation: CASSYSSNQPQHF.

This chain connects TRBV11-1 to TRBJ2-3; no clear D gene. V was trimmed by 1 base and J by 4 bases, leaving 12 bases between them. CDR1 and CDR2 from the germline V gene are SGHAT and FQDESV (reference sequence). The CDR3 has 15 amino acids. The CDR3 coding sequence is TGTGCCAGCAGCTTAGTTGGAGCGTGGTCAGATACGCAGTATTTT. Protein product: CASSLVGAWSDTQYF. The full variable domain, completed using reference TRBV11-1 and TRBJ2-3, is EAEVAQSPRYKITEKSQAVAFWCDPISGHATLYWYRQILGQGPELLVQFQDESVVDDSQLPKDRFSAERLKGVDSTLKIQPAELGDSAMYLCASSLVGAWSDTQYFGPGTRLTVL.

V usage is TRBV6-4 and J usage is TRBJ1-1; no clear D gene. The CDR3 consists of 14 residues. V was clipped by 0 bases and J by 0 bases, with 5 bases between them. The germline CDR1 and CDR2 sequences are MRHNA and SNTAGT. CDR3 coding DNA: TGTGCCAGCAGTGACTCGGCGGTGAACACTGAAGCTTTCTTT. Translating it yields CASSDSAVNTEAFF.

V usage is TRBV28 and J usage is TRBJ2-5; possible D gene TRBD1, 6 bases. Germline assignment: CDR1 MDHEN and CDR2 SYDVKM. The CDR3 has 15 residues. Trimming stripped 0 bases from V and 1 base from J, with 9 bases between. CDR3 sequence (DNA): TGTGCCAGCAGTTTATGGGGGACACTCCAAGAGACCCAGTACTTC. Residues: CASSLWGTLQETQYF. Full variable domain (missing parts from reference TRBV28 and TRBJ2-5): DVKVTQSSRYLVKRTGEKVFLECVQDMDHENMFWYRQDPGLGLRLIYFSYDVKMKEKGDIPEGYSVSREKKERFSLILESASTNQTSMYLCASSLWGTLQETQYFGPGTRLLVL.

The J gene is TRBJ2-7, the V gene TRBV7-9; D is ambiguous. CDR3 length: 13 residues. Trimming took off 2 bases at V and 7 bases at J, with 12 bases between the two ends. CDR1 is SEHNR and CDR2 is FQNEAQ in the germline V gene (reference sequence). The chain's CDR3 is CASSLTDSGEQYF. The CDR3 DNA sequence: TGTGCCAGCAGCTTAACAGATTCCGGGGAGCAGTACTTC. The complete variable domain, with remaining parts taken from reference TRBV7-9 and TRBJ2-7, reads DTGVSQNPRHKITKRGQNVTFRCDPISEHNRLYWYRQTLGQGPEFLTYFQNEAQLEKSRLLSDRFSAERPKGSFSTLEIQRTEQGDSAMYLCASSLTDSGEQYFGPGTRLTVT.

The rearrangement links TRBV6-1 to TRBJ2-3; no clear D gene. The CDR3 extends over 11 amino acids. Per germline, CDR1 MNHNS and CDR2 SASEGT. Trimming stripped 5 bases from V and 7 bases from J, with 7 bases between. As DNA, the CDR3 is TGTGCCAGCAGTAAGGGTAATACGCAGTATTTT. Translated, it gives CASSKGNTQYF.

This clone was seen more than once but under ten times. The gene calls are TRBV6-4 and TRBJ1-2; no reliable D call. V lost 8 bases and J 6 bases, leaving 19 bases between the germline ends. CDR1 is MRHNA, CDR2 SNTAGT, per germline. This CDR3 contains 14 residues. CDR3 sequence reads: CASGTGDPIHGYTF. The CDR3, as DNA: TGTGCCAGCGGAACGGGTGACCCAATTCATGGCTACACCTTC.

The gene calls are TRBV29-1 and TRBJ1-1; 9 bases are shared with TRBD1. The junction had 26 bases not matched to a gene; V was cut back by 2 bases and J by 10 bases. The germline V gene encodes CDR1 SQVTM and CDR2 ANQGSEA. This CDR3 has 19 residues. The CDR3 nucleotides read TGCAGCGTTGAACCATCCCCCTCGGGAACAGGGGGCGCCGATGTGGTAGCTTTCTTT. Its translation: CSVEPSPSGTGGADVVAFF. Full variable domain (outside the CDR3, taken from reference TRBV29-1 and TRBJ1-1): SAVISQKPSRDICQRGTSLTIQCQVDSQVTMMFWYRQQPGQSLTLIATANQGSEATYESGFVIDKFPISRPNLTFSTLTVSNMSPEDSSIYLCSVEPSPSGTGGADVVAFFGQGTRLTVV.

This chain joins TRBV28 and TRBJ1-2; 10 nucleotides agree with TRBD1. Germline V CDR1 and CDR2: MDHEN, SYDVKM. The CDR3 is 14 residues long. Trimming at V came to 3 bases and at J to 6 bases, leaving 4 bases not matched to a gene. CDR3 sequence: CASSLIGQGDGYTF. CDR3 DNA sequence: TGTGCCAGCAGTTTGATCGGACAGGGGGATGGCTACACCTTC.

The rearrangement uses TRBV7-3 and TRBJ2-2; D remains ambiguous. CDR3 size: 12 residues. The V gene's germline CDR1 is SGHTA and CDR2 FQGTGA. V shed 4 bases and J shed 5 bases, with 5 bases lying between them. The CDR3: CASSSSTGELFF. The CDR3 DNA follows: TGTGCCAGCAGCTCGAGTACCGGGGAGCTGTTTTTT.

The chain carries TRBV25-1 and TRBJ1-4; tentatively, D is TRBD1 (6 bases). This CDR3 contains 12 residues. Looked up from germline, CDR1 is MGHDK and CDR2 is SYGVNS. V shed 11 bases and J shed 7 bases, with 14 bases lying between them. CDR3 region: CAVTGNVEKLFF. CDR3 nucleotides: TGTGCCGTCACAGGGAATGTTGAAAAACTGTTTTTT.

This sequence joins TRBV7-6 and TRBJ2-3; D might be TRBD2 (6 bases). This CDR3 is 15 amino acids long. Trimming left V 6 bases short and J 1 base short, with 14 bases between. Germline V gene lookup returns CDR1 SGHVS and CDR2 FNYEAQ. This CDR3 is CASSPSGDGTDTQYF. The CDR3 region has the DNA TGTGCCAGCAGTCCTTCGGGGGATGGCACAGATACGCAGTATTTT.

The rearrangement joins TRBV9 to TRBJ2-3; no reliable D call. Germline V gene lookup returns CDR1 SGDLS and CDR2 YYNGEE. CDR3 length equals 13 residues. Trimming removed 4 bases at V and 4 bases at J, with 10 bases between. The CDR3 protein is CASSLAYADTQYF. CDR3 in DNA: TGTGCCAGCAGCCTGGCCTACGCAGATACGCAGTATTTT.

V gene TRBV7-6 combines with J gene TRBJ1-2; D is uncertain. This CDR3 contains 13 residues. The V gene's germline CDR1 is SGHVS and CDR2 FNYEAQ. V dropped 1 base and J dropped 0 bases, with 3 bases sitting between them. In nucleotides, the CDR3 is TGTGCCAGCAGCTTAGATACTAACTATGGCTACACCTTC. This gives the protein CASSLDTNYGYTF.

V and J are TRBV2 and TRBJ2-3; D possibly corresponds to TRBD2 (5 bases). The V and J ends lost 3 bases and 9 bases respectively, with 19 bases between them. This CDR3 region has 15 residues. Looked up from germline, CDR1 is SNHLY and CDR2 is FYNNEI. The CDR3 loop is CASSDFRTDLGTQYF. CDR3 sequence (DNA): TGTGCCAGCAGTGACTTCCGGACTGATCTGGGGACGCAGTATTTT.

The gene calls are TRBV7-3 and TRBJ1-2, with TRBD1 as a possible D gene (6 bases). The CDR3 has 17 amino acids. Between the trimmed V and J ends, which lost 5 bases and 1 base, there was a span of 20 bases. Germline V lookup: CDR1 SGHTA, CDR2 FQGTGA. The CDR3 DNA sequence: TGTGCCAGCAGCCCCGGGACAAACGCACAAGATAACTATGGCTACACCTTC. Its protein product is CASSPGTNAQDNYGYTF.

CDR3 coding DNA: TGTGCCACCCCCCGGACGCGCGGCACAGGGGATAACTCCTATAATTCACCCCTCCACTTT. This sequence encodes CATPRTRGTGDNSYNSPLHF. The V and J genes are TRBV15 and TRBJ1-6; TRBD1 matches at 7 bases. The J segment lost 0 bases and the V segment lost 8 bases, leaving 19 bases of the junction unmatched. The CDR3 extends over 20 amino acids. From germline, CDR1 is LNHNV and CDR2 YYDKDF (reference sequence).

The gene calls are TRBV30 and TRBJ1-5; 10 nucleotides match TRBD1. The germline CDR1 and CDR2 sequences are GTSNPN and SVGIG (reference sequence). The ends lost 8 bases at V and 2 bases at J; junction bases unmatched: 9. This CDR3 is 15 amino acids long. The CDR3 sequence is CALDTGTGGNQPQHF. Written as DNA, the CDR3 is TGTGCCCTAGACACCGGGACAGGGGGCAATCAGCCCCAGCATTTT.

The chain links TRBV9 to TRBJ2-3; tentative D call: TRBD1 (5 bases). The V gene lost 3 bases and the J gene lost 2 bases, with 7 bases spanning the gap. The CDR3 contains 13 residues. CDR1 is SGDLS, CDR2 YYNGEE, per germline. The CDR3 DNA follows: TGTGCCAGCAGCGCCGGACACACAGATACGCAGTATTTT. This translates into CASSAGHTDTQYF. Supplemented by reference TRBV9 and TRBJ2-3, the full variable domain reads DSGVTQTPKHLITATGQRVTLRCSPRSGDLSVYWYQQSLDQGLQFLIQYYNGEERAKGNILERFSAQQFPDLHSELNLSSLELGDSALYFCASSAGHTDTQYFGPGTRLTVL.

This chain connects TRBV7-3 to TRBJ2-3; D is possibly TRBD1 (6 bases). The CDR3 totals 12 residues. V was pared by 2 bases and J by 8 bases, with 8 bases between. Germline V gives CDR1 SGHTA, CDR2 FQGTGA. The CDR3 sequence is CASSLVGGTQYF. The CDR3 DNA is TGTGCCAGCAGCTTAGTAGGGGGTACGCAGTATTTT.